This T cell receptor (beta chain) was found in a study of T cells after yellow fever vaccination. General study results and limits: Researchers noted that a small share of clonotypes showed up in both CD4 and CD8 compartments. The secondary response peaked faster, at day 5 versus 15, but was weaker.

The table lists this clonotype with many counts. Its matching antigen is unknown. The germline V and J ends were trimmed by 1 base and 2 bases, with 9 bases remaining between them. The CDR3 spans 14 residues. CDR1 SGHKS and CDR2 YYEKEE come from the germline V gene (reference sequence). From the 5' RACE reads, TCRdb called clonotypes with MiXCR, one entry per CDR3 protein. The repertoire holds 200,000 to 250,000 distinct CDR3 sequences, with less than 3.5% as singletons. This sequence joins TRBV5-5 and TRBJ1-1; no clear D gene. Specimen: CD4+ T cells sorted from PBMCs, collected 10 days after the yellow fever booster vaccination. This TCR was recovered from a man aged 18 to 29 who received the YFV17D yellow fever vaccine. The DNA of the CDR3 is TGTGCCAGCAGCTTGTCCAGACTTAACACTGAAGCTTTCTTT. It yields the protein CASSLSRLNTEAFF.